Shown below are 16 T cell receptor beta chains from a single sample sequenced in a study of cytomegalovirus exposure and HLA in healthy donors. The PCR made use of 60 Vbeta and 13 Jbeta primers. This table comes from immunoSEQ multiplex PCR, and its TCRdb copy is limited to in-frame clones, with some not included. Here the sample spans fewer than 350,000 clones, 80% to 90% being singletons. The specimen was PBMCs. The receptors shown here come from a woman aged 18-29 years in good health and CMV-seronegative.

This clone appeared a single time. The CDR3 loop reads CASSGKTSGGLNTDTQYF. The CDR3 bases are TGTGCCAGCAGCGGTAAGACTAGCGGGGGACTTAACACAGATACGCAGTATTTT. This chain uses TRBV9 with TRBJ2-3; 12 nucleotides line up with TRBD2. Looked up from germline, CDR1 is SGDLS and CDR2 is YYNGEE. V lost 3 bases, J lost 2 bases, and 10 bases stayed unmatched. The CDR3 has 18 amino acids.

This chain joins TRBV5-6 and TRBJ2-2; TRBD2 might be the D (5 bases). The germline V gene has CDR1 SGHDT and CDR2 YYEEEE. The CDR3 contains 14 residues. V was trimmed by 4 bases and J by 5 bases, leaving 12 bases between them. CDR3 residues: CASSRWETTGELFF. The DNA of the CDR3 is TGTGCCAGCAGCCGATGGGAGACGACCGGGGAGCTGTTTTTT.

This clone was recorded once. The rearrangement joins TRBV5-6 to TRBJ2-2; D is unresolved. CDR1 SGHDT and CDR2 YYEEEE come from the germline V gene. This CDR3 has 13 amino acids. V lost 0 bases and J 10 bases, leaving 10 bases between the germline ends. The CDR3 here is CASSLGSGAELFF. CDR3 in DNA: TGTGCCAGCAGCTTGGGGTCCGGAGCGGAGCTGTTTTTT.

The rearrangement links TRBV5-6 to TRBJ1-5; D is possibly TRBD1 (5 bases). The CDR3 is 14 amino acids. From germline, CDR1 is SGHDT and CDR2 YYEEEE. Trimming removed 4 bases at V and 2 bases at J, with 10 bases between. CDR3 loop: CASSRGTGNQPQHF. In DNA form, the CDR3 reads TGTGCCAGCAGCCGCGGGACGGGCAATCAGCCCCAGCATTTT.

The chain joins TRBV15 to TRBJ2-7; 7 bases line up with TRBD1. J gave up 0 bases and V 2 bases, and 4 bases lay outside the gene matches. The CDR3 contains 15 residues. From germline, CDR1 is LNHNV and CDR2 YYDKDF (reference sequence). DNA of the CDR3: TGTGCCACCAGCAGAACAGGGGTTTTCTCCTACGAGCAGTACTTC. It specifies CATSRTGVFSYEQYF. The complete variable domain, with remaining parts taken from reference TRBV15 and TRBJ2-7, reads DAMVIQNPRYQVTQFGKPVTLSCSQTLNHNVMYWYQQKSSQAPKLLFHYYDKDFNNEADTPDNFQSRRPNTSFCFLDIRSPGLGDTAMYLCATSRTGVFSYEQYFGPGTRLTVT.

J is TRBJ1-1 and V is TRBV7-2; 8 bases map to TRBD1. The CDR3 is 16 residues long. J lost 0 bases, V lost 3 bases, and 6 bases had no gene match. Germline-derived CDR1 and CDR2 are SGHTA and FQGNSA. The CDR3 DNA sequence: TGTGCCAGCAGCTTCTCGACAGGGGAGTTGAACACTGAAGCTTTCTTT. Translation: CASSFSTGELNTEAFF.

This clone has more than one count but fewer than ten. V gene TRBV6-5 combines with J gene TRBJ1-6; D is possibly TRBD1 (6 bases). This CDR3 has 15 residues. CDR1 is MNHEY and CDR2 is SVGAGI in the germline V gene. V dropped 2 bases and J dropped 6 bases, with 11 bases sitting between them. CDR3 nucleotide sequence: TGTGCCAGCAGTTACGGGGGCAGAACTAATTCACCCCTCCACTTT. The encoded protein is CASSYGGRTNSPLHF.

The V call is TRBV5-4, the J call TRBJ1-2; TRBD1 agrees at 10 bases. V was clipped by 5 bases and J by 7 bases; unmatched bases: 8. The CDR3 totals 14 residues. Germline-derived CDR1 and CDR2 are SGHNT and YYREEE (reference sequence). As DNA, the CDR3 is TGTGCCAGCAGTCCACAGACAGGGGGCTCTGGCTACACCTTC. Protein product: CASSPQTGGSGYTF.

Turning to this clone: One end of the junction does not line up with germline, which may come from a read error. This sample includes further DNA sequences coding for the same CDR3. The chain uses TRBV5-1 and TRBJ1-6; no firm D call. The germline V gene encodes CDR1 SGHRS and CDR2 YFSETQ. The CDR3 loop spans 15 amino acids. In nucleotides, the CDR3 is TGCGCCAGCAGAGTCGGTAGCTCCTATAATTCCCCCCTCCACTTT. It yields the protein CASRVGSSYNSPLHF.

This clone showed up just once. The CDR3 region is CASSRDSPMGYGYTF. DNA of the CDR3: TGTGCCAGCAGCCGGGACAGCCCAATGGGGTATGGCTACACCTTC. The chain links TRBV6-5 to TRBJ1-2; 7 nucleotides line up with TRBD1. The junction had 12 bases not matched to a gene; V was cut back by 6 bases and J by 5 bases. CDR3 length: 15 residues. Germline V gene lookup returns CDR1 MNHEY and CDR2 SVGAGI.

This clone is a singleton in its sample. The V and J genes are TRBV11-2 and TRBJ1-2, with 7 nucleotides matching TRBD1. The J segment lost 8 bases and the V segment lost 5 bases, leaving 5 bases of the junction unmatched. Germline CDR1 and CDR2: SGHAT and FQNNGV. The CDR3 consists of 12 residues. The CDR3 nucleotides are TGTGCCAGCAGCGAACAGGGGCAGGGCTACACCTTC. This encodes CASSEQGQGYTF.

The chain recombines TRBV4-1 with TRBJ2-7, with D perhaps TRBD2 (6 bases). V was pared by 1 base and J by 8 bases, with 15 bases between. The V gene's germline CDR1 is MGHRA and CDR2 YSYEKL. CDR3 length: 14 amino acids. CDR3 coding DNA: TGCGCCAGCAGCCAAGTTCCTGTGCGGGGTAAGCAGTACTTC. Amino acids: CASSQVPVRGKQYF.

CDR3 DNA: TGTGCCATCAGTGGAAGCGGGGGTATACCTGTCGAGCAGTACTTC. Translation: CAISGSGGIPVEQYF. This chain links TRBV10-3 with TRBJ2-7; 8 nucleotides line up with TRBD2. The V and J ends lost 4 bases and 6 bases, in that order; junction bases with no gene match: 11. Germline loops: CDR1 ENHRY, CDR2 SYGVKD. CDR3 length equals 15 residues.

The rearrangement joins TRBV5-1 to TRBJ2-2; D is perhaps TRBD1 (6 bases). CDR3 length: 15 amino acids. V dropped 4 bases and J dropped 0 bases, with 10 bases sitting between them. CDR1 and CDR2 (germline): SGHRS, YFSETQ. The CDR3 bases are TGCGCCAGCAGCCCGGACAGAACGAACACCGGGGAGCTGTTTTTT. Protein sequence: CASSPDRTNTGELFF. The variable domain in full, with the rest retrieved from reference TRBV5-1 and TRBJ2-2, is KAGVTQTPRYLIKTRGQQVTLSCSPISGHRSVSWYQQTPGQGLQFLFEYFSETQRNKGNFPGRFSGRQFSNSRSEMNVSTLELGDSALYLCASSPDRTNTGELFFGEGSRLTVL.

This clone has just one count. The chain is built from TRBV5-5 and TRBJ1-6; 7 positions match TRBD1. Germline CDR1 SGHKS, CDR2 YYEKEE (reference sequence). CDR3 length equals 15 residues. J lost 7 bases, V lost 4 bases, and 8 bases had no gene match. The CDR3 DNA reads as TGTGCCAGCAGCCCCACGGGACAGCTCAATTCACCCCTCCACTTT. Amino acids: CASSPTGQLNSPLHF.

The chain uses TRBV7-3 and TRBJ2-2; 8 positions match TRBD2. With 1 base clipped from V and 2 bases from J, the junction kept 6 bases outside the gene matches. This CDR3 has 17 residues. CDR1 is SGHTA, CDR2 FQGTGA, per germline. In DNA form, the CDR3 reads TGTGCCAGCAGCTTAAATCGGCGGGGGGATAACACCGGGGAGCTGTTTTTT. Its translation: CASSLNRRGDNTGELFF.